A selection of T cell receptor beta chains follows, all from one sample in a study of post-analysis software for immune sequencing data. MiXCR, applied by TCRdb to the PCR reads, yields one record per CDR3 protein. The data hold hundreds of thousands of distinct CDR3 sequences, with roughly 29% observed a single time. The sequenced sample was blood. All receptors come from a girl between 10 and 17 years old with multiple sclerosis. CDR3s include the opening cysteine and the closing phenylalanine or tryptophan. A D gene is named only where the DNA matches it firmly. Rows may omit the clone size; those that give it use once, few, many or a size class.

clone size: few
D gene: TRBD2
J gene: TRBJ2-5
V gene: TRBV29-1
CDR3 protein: CSVPPWTSGRYQETQYF
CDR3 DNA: TGCAGCGTTCCACCCTGGACTAGCGGGAGGTACCAAGAGACCCAGTACTTC

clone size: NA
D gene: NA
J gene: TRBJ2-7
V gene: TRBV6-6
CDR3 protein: CASSYSAWYEQYF
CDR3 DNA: TGTGCCAGCAGTTACTCGGCTTGGTACGAGCAGTACTTC

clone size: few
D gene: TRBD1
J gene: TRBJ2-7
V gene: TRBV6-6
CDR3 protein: CASMDRGSYEQYF
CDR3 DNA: TGTGCCAGCATGGACAGGGGATCCTACGAGCAGTACTTC

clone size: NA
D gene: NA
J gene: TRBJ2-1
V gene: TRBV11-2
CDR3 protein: CASSRDRGSSGSQHEQFF
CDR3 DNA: TGTGCCAGCAGCCGGGACAGGGGTAGTAGCGGGAGTCAGCATGAGCAGTTCTTC

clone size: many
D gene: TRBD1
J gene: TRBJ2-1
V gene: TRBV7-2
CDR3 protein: CASSLAPGQGAWYNEQFF
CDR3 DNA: TGTGCCAGCAGCTTAGCGCCGGGACAGGGGGCTTGGTACAATGAGCAGTTCTTC

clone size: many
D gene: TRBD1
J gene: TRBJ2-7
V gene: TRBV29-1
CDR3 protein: CSVDLKGGQGRYEQYF
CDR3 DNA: TGCAGCGTTGACTTAAAGGGCGGACAGGGGCGGTACGAGCAGTACTTC

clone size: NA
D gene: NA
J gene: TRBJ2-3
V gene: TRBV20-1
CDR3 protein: CSARFPTGPDTQYF
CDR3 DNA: TGCAGTGCTAGATTCCCGACGGGCCCAGATACGCAGTATTTT

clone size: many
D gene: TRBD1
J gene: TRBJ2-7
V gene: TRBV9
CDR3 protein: CASSVGTGASYEQYF
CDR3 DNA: TGTGCCAGCAGCGTTGGGACAGGGGCCTCCTACGAGCAGTACTTC

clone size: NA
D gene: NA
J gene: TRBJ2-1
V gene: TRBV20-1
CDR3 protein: CSASTDEQFF
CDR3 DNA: TGCAGTGCTAGTACAGATGAGCAGTTCTTC

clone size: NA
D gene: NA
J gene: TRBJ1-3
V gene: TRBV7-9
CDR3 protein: CASSRTNSGNTIYF
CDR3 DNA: TGTGCCAGCAGCAGAACTAACTCTGGAAACACCATATATTTT

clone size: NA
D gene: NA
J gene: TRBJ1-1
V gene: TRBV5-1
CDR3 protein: CASSPGAGHTEAFF
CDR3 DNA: TGCGCCAGCAGCCCGGGTGCGGGTCACACTGAAGCTTTCTTT

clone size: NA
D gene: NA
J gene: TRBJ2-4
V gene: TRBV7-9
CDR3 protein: CASSLASVAKNIQYF
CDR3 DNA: TGTGCCAGCAGCTTAGCTTCGGTAGCCAAAAACATTCAGTACTTC

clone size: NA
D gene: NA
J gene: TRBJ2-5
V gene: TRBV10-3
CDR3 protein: CAISVALKETQYF
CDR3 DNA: TGTGCCATCAGTGTCGCCCTCAAAGAGACCCAGTACTTC

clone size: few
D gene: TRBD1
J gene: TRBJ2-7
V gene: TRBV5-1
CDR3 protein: CASSTGQGFYEQYF
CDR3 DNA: TGCGCCAGCAGCACTGGACAGGGGTTCTACGAGCAGTACTTC

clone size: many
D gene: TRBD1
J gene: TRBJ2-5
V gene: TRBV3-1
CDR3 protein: CASVPPGQGTETQYF
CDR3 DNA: TGTGCCAGCGTACCACCGGGACAGGGGACAGAGACCCAGTACTTC

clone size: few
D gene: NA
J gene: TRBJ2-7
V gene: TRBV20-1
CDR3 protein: CSARAPGRPGRYEQYF
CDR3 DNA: TGCAGTGCTAGAGCCCCGGGAAGACCGGGTCGGTACGAGCAGTACTTC

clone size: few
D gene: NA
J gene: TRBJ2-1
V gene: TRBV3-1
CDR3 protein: CASSQGVAQEQFF
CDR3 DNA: TGTGCCAGCAGCCAAGGGGTAGCTCAGGAGCAGTTCTTC

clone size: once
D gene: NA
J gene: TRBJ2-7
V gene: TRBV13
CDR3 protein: CASTGSNSYEQYF
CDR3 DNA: TGTGCCAGCACGGGGAGCAACTCCTACGAGCAGTACTTC

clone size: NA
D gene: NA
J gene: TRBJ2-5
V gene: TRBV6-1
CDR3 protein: CASRAAVRAVGTQYF
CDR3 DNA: TGTGCCAGTAGGGCTGCTGTGAGGGCAGTAGGGACCCAGTACTTC

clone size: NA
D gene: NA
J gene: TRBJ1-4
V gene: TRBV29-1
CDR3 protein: CSVDEGSTNEKLFF
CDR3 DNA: TGCAGCGTTGATGAGGGGTCAACTAATGAAAAACTGTTTTTT

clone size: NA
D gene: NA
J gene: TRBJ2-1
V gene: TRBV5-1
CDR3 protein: CASSLEDRAGSYNEQFF
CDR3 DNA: TGCGCCAGCAGCTTGGAGGACCGGGCTGGCTCCTACAATGAGCAGTTCTTC

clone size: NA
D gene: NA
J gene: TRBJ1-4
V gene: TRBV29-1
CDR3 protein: CSVGHYNEKLFF
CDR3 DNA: TGCAGCGTTGGTCATTATAATGAAAAACTGTTTTTT

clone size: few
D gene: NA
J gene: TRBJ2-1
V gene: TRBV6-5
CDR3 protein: CASRLGLLGEQFF
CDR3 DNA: TGTGCCAGCAGGCTGGGACTCCTAGGGGAGCAGTTCTTC

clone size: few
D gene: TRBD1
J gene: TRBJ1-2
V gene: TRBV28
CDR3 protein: CASTTGQIYGYTF
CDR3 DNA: TGTGCCAGCACCACGGGACAGATCTATGGCTACACCTTC

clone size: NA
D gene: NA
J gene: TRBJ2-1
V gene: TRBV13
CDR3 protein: CASSSREAYNEQFF
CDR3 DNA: TGTGCCAGCAGCTCTAGAGAGGCCTACAATGAGCAGTTCTTC

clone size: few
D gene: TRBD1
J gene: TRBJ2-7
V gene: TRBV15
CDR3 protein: CATSRSNRGHYEQYF
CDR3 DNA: TGTGCCACCAGCAGATCGAACAGGGGGCACTACGAGCAGTACTTC

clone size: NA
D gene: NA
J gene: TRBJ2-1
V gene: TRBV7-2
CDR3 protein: CASSLLGRVSYNEQFF
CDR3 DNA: TGTGCCAGCAGCTTATTGGGGAGAGTATCCTACAATGAGCAGTTCTTC

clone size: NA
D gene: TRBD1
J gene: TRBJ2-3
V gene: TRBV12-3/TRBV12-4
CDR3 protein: CASSLDRVNADTQYF
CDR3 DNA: TGTGCCAGCAGTCTGGACAGGGTGAACGCAGATACGCAGTATTTT